This T cell receptor (beta chain) was identified in a study of shared clonotypes between healthy human individuals (dated by TCRdb to about 2020). Notes on the research overall: Three men and two women, aged 18 to 49 years, made up the cohort. Different laboratories and diverse techniques were used to prepare libraries and sequence TCR repertoires, to increase sequencing depth and limit assay-specific biases. Each donor's leukapheresis produced roughly between roughly 0.9 and 9 billion PBMCs. Per donor, three plates each were used for CD4 naive and CD4 memory, two for CD8 naive, and one for CD8 memory. To estimate repertoire size and how much clonotype sharing occurs between individuals, the study deeply sequenced the blood TCR repertoires of about five healthy adults.

As encoded in the germline V gene, CDR1 is SGHRS while CDR2 is YFSETQ. V is shortened by 5 bases, J by 8 bases, and the region joining them spans 19 bases. Taken from cysteine to phenylalanine, the CDR3 has 15 residues. Left in the record is the CDR3 DNA by itself, 45 bases read in frame from the first base. Using the deep immunoSEQ assay, TCR CDR3 regions were amplified from genomic DNA by multiplex PCR. Extracted genomic DNA from each cell subset was spread evenly across all wells of several immunoSEQ 96-well plates, with each plate serving as a replicate. For sorted subsets, each replicate PCR was loaded with about 0.2 ug genomic DNA, equivalent to some 31,000 T cell genomes. The purified libraries were quantified using a Qubit 3.0 fluorometer, sized with a Bioanalyzer 2100, and then quantified again using the KAPA Library Quantification kit. A separate single-read 150-cycle Illumina NextSeq 550 flow cell was used to sequence each immunoSEQ 96-well plate. As for the authors' bioinformatics: Because only junctional sequences without quality scores were contained in the immunoSEQ output, filtering matching that applied to full-length reads could not be performed. Sequences were annotated with PyIR, a Python wrapper for IgBLAST v1.9, using IMGT germline references to assign V/J genes and CDR3. Reads were filtered out if the reads had weak V/J assignments (E-value above 1e-6), no CDR3, stop codons, out-of-frame junctions, or ambiguous translated residues. V3J clonotypes were defined as sequences sharing an identical inferred V gene, J gene, and CDR3 amino acid sequence. The percentage overlap between two repertoires was calculated by dividing the number of shared unique clonotypes by the size of the smaller repertoire. Richness of each repertoire was evaluated using RTK rarefaction, the Chao1 estimator, and Recon v2.1 estimates of unobserved clonotypes. Generation probabilities for all TCRbeta clonotypes obtained by the gDNA method from a handful of donors were computed using OLGA. Sourced from immuneACCESS, this table was stored by TCRdb with only in-frame sequences that have V and J called. A share of the clones is absent; for the studies checked, an unresolved V gene accounts for under half, and the remainder has no known explanation. The V and J calls and clone size come from that table; D and trimming were worked out from the DNA. This sample holds about 2.4 million clones; around 90% were observed only once. The biggest ten clones account for 0.11% to 0.15% of the sample.

Points on this clone: Its cognate antigen has yet to be identified. There are no base qualities to consult, and no much larger clone falls within one base.

Donors were healthy HIV-negative adults with no recently reported acute infections or vaccinations. Every donor was a Caucasian adult living in Nashville, Tennessee, USA. Magnetic negative selection was used to enrich CD4+ T cells, after which naive cells were positively selected on CD45RA and the negative fraction became the memory subset. Blood was collected by leukapheresis, and PBMCs were isolated by Ficoll-Histopaque density gradient centrifugation and then cryopreserved in liquid nitrogen vapor phase. Analytical flow cytometry was used to check the purity and quantity of each magnetically sorted T cell population. Genomic DNA was isolated from each sorted fraction and quantified by UV absorbance on a Nanodrop 2000c. Study-level results and caveats: Larger estimated clonotype richness was generally found for naive subsets than for memory subsets. Pairwise subsampling indicated that sequencing depth was expected to affect the degree of clonotype sharing among donors. About 5% of naive CD4, 3.5% of naive CD8, 2.3% of memory CD4, and about 0.4% of memory CD8 clonotypes were shared across a few donors. Compared with non-shared clonotypes, clonotypes shared by all four sorted-subset donors had higher generation probabilities. The genetic and exposure-history diversity represented was limited by the small number of donors. Even with the large sequencing depth, rarefaction of the sorted-subset datasets indicated that sequencing was incomplete. Sampling was restricted to blood, and TCR repertoires in tissue are likely to differ from TCR repertoires in blood.

Here the chain combines TRBV5-1 and TRBJ1-4; a tentative D match to TRBD1 spans 5 bases. The sequencing input was naive CD4+ T cells sorted from blood. The cell subset or site label here, explained by the study, means: CD45RA+ positively selected. The TCR sequence derives from a man between 18 and 29 years old in good health. CDR3 region: CASSQFGGGREKLFF. The DNA sequence reads TGCGCCAGCAGTCAGTTCGGGGGAGGTCGGGAAAAACTGTTTTTT. Supplemented by the reference TRBV5-1 and TRBJ1-4 proteins around the CDR3, the complete variable domain is KAGVTQTPRYLIKTRGQQVTLSCSPISGHRSVSWYQQTPGQGLQFLFEYFSETQRNKGNFPGRFSGRQFSNSRSEMNVSTLELGDSALYLCASSQFGGGREKLFFGSGTQLSVL.